This paragraph covers one TCR beta chain sequence. The antigen is not known. The sample originates from a study of cytomegalovirus exposure and HLA in healthy donors. The length of the CDR3 is 16 residues. The V and J ends lost 1 base and 5 bases respectively, with 17 bases between them. The PCR had 60 Vbeta and 13 Jbeta primers. The data were produced by immunoSEQ multiplex PCR, yet TCRdb's version contains in-frame clones alone and is incomplete. The data contain under 150,000 clones, 81% of them seen just once; the ten biggest clones take up about 3.9%. The study, taken as a whole, reports: TRBV6-2, TRBV6-3 and other indistinguishable V segments were excluded. With further analysis later on, most CMV-associated TCR beta chains appeared HLA-restricted. One variant, a missense change in DCLRE1C, was linked in a later analysis to TCR beta V- and J-gene trimming.

The sequenced sample was PBMCs. The source of this sequence is a woman aged 30 to 39 in good health and CMV-seronegative. The chain couples TRBV23-1 to TRBJ2-5; a weak D match, TRBD2 (5 bases). TRBV23-1 carries the ORF label, with uncertain function. The CDR3 here is CASSQLVGPRRETQYF. Written as DNA, the CDR3 is TGCGCCAGCAGTCAATTGGTGGGCCCCCGGAGGGAGACCCAGTACTTC.